This T cell receptor beta chain was identified during a study of control samples from healthy donors and cancer patients. TCRdb keeps only in-frame clones here, not all; method: immunoSEQ multiplex PCR. Here the sample spans 150,000 to 200,000 clones, roughly 90% being singletons. Per the germline V gene, CDR1 is KGHSH and CDR2 is LQKENI. The CDR3 has 15 residues. Trimming cost V 5 bases and J 6 bases; bases outside gene matches: 9. This chain uses TRBV18 with TRBJ2-1; the match to TRBD1 covers 8 bases. The receptor comes from a man aged 25-45 years in good health. Material: blood. The CDR3: CASSTGTGTVNEQFF. The CDR3 DNA follows: TGTGCCAGCTCAACCGGGACAGGAACCGTCAATGAGCAGTTCTTC.